The next 28 T cell receptor beta chains were all read from a single sample in a study of CD8+ T cells in alopecia areata. Following RNA extraction, reverse transcription yielded cDNA that acted as the sequencing template. Method: immunoSEQ multiplex PCR; TCRdb's copy keeps in-frame clones and lacks some. The data contain approximately 100,000 clones, 55% to 75% of them singletons. Noted treatment: oral pan-JAK inhibitor, 5-10 mg twice daily. Sequenced here: CD8+ T cells sorted from blood, sampled at approximately week 61, from a patient treated with tofacitinib. These receptors were taken from a human donor with alopecia areata.

V and J are TRBV29-1 and TRBJ1-2, with D possibly being TRBD1 (6 bases). Germline V lookup: CDR1 SQVTM, CDR2 ANQGSEA. V lost 7 bases, J lost 4 bases, and 16 bases lay in between. The CDR3 sequence is 13 residues long. The CDR3 coding sequence is TGCAGCGCAGAAGAGGGGGGGAGCTATGGCTACACCTTC. Its protein product is CSAEEGGSYGYTF.

This clone was detected only a few times. The CDR3 DNA reads TGCAGCGTTGAAGATTCAGGGTTGCAGTTCTTC. Translation gives CSVEDSGLQFF. The chain is built from TRBV29-1 and TRBJ2-1, with a weak D call TRBD1 (5 bases). The V end was cut by 0 bases, the J end by 12 bases, with 9 bases between. Germline values: CDR1 SQVTM, CDR2 ANQGSEA. The CDR3 contains 11 residues.

There are a few counts of this clone. The rearrangement links TRBV11-1 to TRBJ1-1; D not certain. The germline CDR1 and CDR2 sequences are SGHAT and FQDESV (reference sequence). The CDR3 length is 12 residues. V shed 1 base and J shed 8 bases, with 8 bases lying between them. The CDR3 sequence: CASSLGETEAFF. The CDR3 DNA reads as TGTGCCAGCAGCTTAGGGGAAACCGAAGCTTTCTTT.

This clone has just a few counts. This chain links TRBV5-8 with TRBJ2-3, with D tentatively TRBD1 or TRBD2 (5 bases each). Per germline, CDR1 SGHTS and CDR2 YDEGEE. This CDR3 is 15 amino acids long. V lost 2 bases, J lost 3 bases, and 13 bases lay in between. The CDR3 nucleotides are TGTGCCAGCAGCTTCGAGGGGAGACAGACAGATACGCAGTATTTT. Translated: CASSFEGRQTDTQYF.

The rearrangement links TRBV7-8 to TRBJ2-7; 7 nucleotides match TRBD2. The CDR3 length is 16 residues. The V segment lost 5 bases and the J segment 5 bases; nucleotides outside the gene matches: 15. Germline V gene lookup returns CDR1 SGHVS and CDR2 FQNEAQ. The CDR3 spells CASSLGRQGFIDEQYF. CDR3 sequence (DNA): TGTGCCAGCAGCCTCGGGAGGCAGGGCTTTATCGACGAGCAGTACTTC.

The chain joins TRBV2 to TRBJ2-1; TRBD1 agrees at 7 bases. Germline CDR1 reads SNHLY; CDR2 reads FYNNEI. The CDR3 totals 13 residues. J gave up 8 bases and V 8 bases, and 9 bases lay outside the gene matches. The CDR3 DNA reads as TGTGCCAGCCTAAGACAGGGCTGGGATGAGCAGTTCTTC. Encoded protein: CASLRQGWDEQFF.

This chain joins TRBV14 and TRBJ2-1; D is ambiguous. V lost 8 bases and J 2 bases, leaving 16 bases between the germline ends. There are 15 residues in the CDR3. CDR1 is SGHDN and CDR2 is FVKESK in the germline V gene. The CDR3 DNA sequence: TGTGCCAGCTCACCTCCAACTTCCCCCTACAATGAGCAGTTCTTC. Amino acids: CASSPPTSPYNEQFF. Together with reference TRBV14 and TRBJ2-1, the CDR3 gives the full variable domain: EAGVTQFPSHSVIEKGQTVTLRCDPISGHDNLYWYRRVMGKEIKFLLHFVKESKQDESGMPNNRFLAERTGGTYSTLKVQPAELEDSGVYFCASSPPTSPYNEQFFGPGTRLTVL.

The J gene is TRBJ1-4, the V gene TRBV7-9; 9 bases are a match to TRBD1. The germline V gene has CDR1 SEHNR and CDR2 FQNEAQ (reference sequence). After removal of 4 bases from V and 6 bases from J, the junction contained 12 bases not matched to a gene. The CDR3 contains 17 residues. CDR3 coding DNA: TGTGCCAGCAGCTCGACAGGGGGAGGCTCGCGCGATGAAAAACTGTTTTTT. Its protein product is CASSSTGGGSRDEKLFF. Supplemented by reference TRBV7-9 and TRBJ1-4, the full variable domain reads DTGVSQNPRHKITKRGQNVTFRCDPISEHNRLYWYRQTLGQGPEFLTYFQNEAQLEKSRLLSDRFSAERPKGSFSTLEIQRTEQGDSAMYLCASSSTGGGSRDEKLFFGSGTQLSVL.

The chain recombines TRBV7-7 with TRBJ2-2; D remains ambiguous. This CDR3 is built from 13 residues. CDR1 SSHAT and CDR2 FNYEAQ come from the germline V gene (reference sequence). V was cut by 4 bases and J by 2 bases, with 5 bases left in between. The CDR3 region has the DNA TGTGCCAGCAGCTCAAAAAACACCGGGGAGCTGTTTTTT. Amino acids: CASSSKNTGELFF.

To note about this clone: At one end the junction does not follow the germline gene, possibly because of a read error. J is TRBJ1-6 and V is TRBV5-6; D may be TRBD1 (5 bases). The CDR3 is made up of 12 amino acids. The V gene's germline CDR1 is SGHDT and CDR2 YYEEEE. The CDR3, as DNA: TGTGCCAGCAGACCCGGGACCGGAGATTATTCCTTT. Encoded protein: CASRPGTGDYSF. Using reference TRBV5-6 and TRBJ1-6 for the parts outside the CDR3, the full variable domain is DAGVTQSPTHLIKTRGQQVTLRCSPKSGHDTVSWYQQALGQGPQFIFQYYEEEERQRGNFPDRFSGHQFPNYSSELNVNALLLGDSALYLCASRPGTGDYSFGNGTRLTVT.

This clone appeared a few times. The V and J genes are TRBV5-6 and TRBJ2-4; 7 nucleotides align to TRBD1. The length of the CDR3 is 17 residues. CDR1 and CDR2 from the germline V gene are SGHDT and YYEEEE. J lost 0 bases, V lost 4 bases, and 10 bases had no gene match. CDR3 DNA sequence: TGTGCCAGCAGCCAAACCCGACAGGGCCCAGCCAAAAACATTCAGTACTTC. Its translation: CASSQTRQGPAKNIQYF.

The chain uses TRBV7-6 and TRBJ2-7, with 10 bases that match TRBD2. Germline V gives CDR1 SGHVS, CDR2 FNYEAQ. This CDR3 is 14 amino acids long. The J segment lost 3 bases and the V segment lost 6 bases, leaving 5 bases of the junction unmatched. CDR3 sequence: CASRQAGGNYEQYF. The CDR3 nucleotides read TGTGCCAGCAGACAAGCGGGGGGGAACTACGAGCAGTACTTC.

This clone turned up a few times. The chain has TRBV5-6 and TRBJ2-2; the D is unclear. Germline CDR1 and CDR2: SGHDT and YYEEEE. This CDR3 is 13 amino acids long. Between the trimmed V and J ends, which lost 0 bases and 6 bases, there was a span of 6 bases. The CDR3 region is CASSLGSPGELFF. CDR3 sequence (DNA): TGTGCCAGCAGCTTGGGCTCTCCCGGGGAGCTGTTTTTT.

This CDR3 reads CASSLFRDQPQHF. CDR3 in DNA: TGTGCCAGCAGCTTATTCCGAGATCAGCCCCAGCATTTT. The chain joins TRBV7-8 to TRBJ1-5; D remains unclear. The V end lost 2 bases, the J end lost 5 bases, and 7 bases lay between the germline ends. The CDR3 has 13 amino acids. CDR1 is SGHVS, CDR2 FQNEAQ, per germline.

This chain joins TRBV2 and TRBJ1-5; D is perhaps TRBD1 (5 bases). Trimming stripped 7 bases from V and 7 bases from J, with 11 bases between. CDR1 SNHLY and CDR2 FYNNEI come from the germline V gene. The CDR3 spans 12 residues. This CDR3 reads CASKLGQQPQHF. CDR3 coding DNA: TGTGCCAGCAAGTTGGGGCAGCAGCCCCAGCATTTT.

In DNA form, the CDR3 reads TGTGCCAGCAGCTTAGCACGGGGACAGGGGGCCTATTCACCCCTCCACTTT. It specifies CASSLARGQGAYSPLHF. The gene calls are TRBV7-8 and TRBJ1-6, with 12 nucleotides matching TRBD1. The CDR3 contains 17 residues. Germline CDR1 SGHVS, CDR2 FQNEAQ. J lost 8 bases, V lost 0 bases, and 5 bases had no gene match.

This clone was observed a single time. This chain connects TRBV6-5 to TRBJ2-7; D not resolved. The CDR3 length is 15 residues. Germline CDR1 reads MNHEY; CDR2 reads SVGAGI. V lost 5 bases, J lost 2 bases, and 16 bases lay in between. The CDR3 protein is CASSPFVTGAYEQYF. The CDR3 DNA reads as TGTGCCAGCAGTCCTTTCGTGACTGGGGCCTACGAGCAGTACTTC.

This clone was detected a few times. The J gene is TRBJ1-3, the V gene TRBV5-1; possibly TRBD1 for D (6 bases). Per germline, CDR1 SGHRS and CDR2 YFSETQ. The CDR3 is 16 residues long. V dropped 3 bases and J dropped 4 bases, with 17 bases sitting between them. The CDR3 DNA sequence: TGCGCCAGCAGCTCCTACTCCCGGGACATGGGAAACACCATATATTTT. Amino acid sequence: CASSSYSRDMGNTIYF. Complete variable domain (other parts from reference TRBV5-1 and TRBJ1-3): KAGVTQTPRYLIKTRGQQVTLSCSPISGHRSVSWYQQTPGQGLQFLFEYFSETQRNKGNFPGRFSGRQFSNSRSEMNVSTLELGDSALYLCASSSYSRDMGNTIYFGEGSWLTVV.

This chain joins TRBV27 and TRBJ2-3; D unclear. The germline CDR1 and CDR2 sequences are MNHEY and SMNVEV (reference sequence). V shed 6 bases and J shed 6 bases, with 13 bases lying between them. CDR3 size: 13 residues. CDR3 nucleotides: TGTGCCAGCAGACCAGTTTTATCGGATACGCAGTATTTT. Amino acid sequence: CASRPVLSDTQYF.

This clone has a handful of counts. This chain uses TRBV29-1 with TRBJ2-2; a possible D gene is TRBD1 (6 bases). The CDR3 loop spans 13 amino acids. Trimming pared 6 bases from V and 3 bases from J, leaving 11 bases between. Germline V CDR1 and CDR2: SQVTM, ANQGSEA. The CDR3 sequence is CSVNRADTGELFF. The CDR3 DNA reads as TGCAGCGTGAACAGGGCCGACACCGGGGAGCTGTTTTTT.

The chain's CDR3 is CASGTGNTIYF. As DNA, the CDR3 is TGTGCCAGCGGCACTGGAAACACCATATATTTT. The chain links TRBV5-6 to TRBJ1-3; no clear D gene. Germline loops: CDR1 SGHDT, CDR2 YYEEEE. The germline V and J ends were trimmed by 7 bases and 2 bases, with 4 bases remaining between them. The CDR3 is 11 residues long.

This clone was observed a single time. The rearrangement uses TRBV7-8 and TRBJ2-3; D is uncertain. The V and J ends lost 5 bases and 5 bases respectively, with 5 bases between them. This CDR3 has 11 amino acids. The V gene's germline CDR1 is SGHVS and CDR2 FQNEAQ. CDR3 coding DNA: TGTGCCAGCAGCCTAATAGATACGCAGTATTTT. It specifies CASSLIDTQYF.

The V call is TRBV29-1, the J call TRBJ2-1; D might be TRBD2 (5 bases). There are 15 residues in the CDR3. Germline values: CDR1 SQVTM, CDR2 ANQGSEA. V dropped 3 bases and J dropped 3 bases, with 15 bases sitting between them. In nucleotides, the CDR3 is TGCAGCGTTGAGGATCGAGCGGAGTACTACAATGAGCAGTTCTTC. It encodes CSVEDRAEYYNEQFF.

The chain recombines TRBV6-1 with TRBJ1-5; D call uncertain. The germline CDR1 and CDR2 sequences are MNHNS and SASEGT. CDR3 length equals 14 residues. Trimming removed 7 bases at V and 7 bases at J, with 17 bases between. The CDR3 nucleotides are TGTGCCAGCAAAGGTGGTAGGGAACGCCAGCCCCAGCATTTT. Translating it yields CASKGGRERQPQHF.

This clone was detected a few times. The chain uses TRBV13 and TRBJ2-2; D is perhaps TRBD1 (5 bases). There are 15 residues in the CDR3. The germline gives CDR1 PRHDT, CDR2 FYEKMQ (reference sequence). Deletions cut 5 bases from V and 4 bases from J, with 14 bases between. CDR3 loop: CASSPASTVTGELFF. Here the CDR3 DNA reads TGTGCCAGCAGCCCGGCCTCGACAGTCACCGGGGAGCTGTTTTTT. Using reference TRBV13 and TRBJ2-2 for the parts outside the CDR3, the full variable domain is AAGVIQSPRHLIKEKRETATLKCYPIPRHDTVYWYQQGPGQDPQFLISFYEKMQSDKGSIPDRFSAQQFSDYHSELNMSSLELGDSALYFCASSPASTVTGELFFGEGSRLTVL.

The chain uses TRBV12-5 and TRBJ1-1; D is unresolved. Deletions cut 0 bases from V and 4 bases from J, with 6 bases between. The CDR3 loop spans 13 amino acids. Germline V CDR1 and CDR2: LGHNT, FRNRAP. CDR3 protein: CASGLVISTEAFF. The CDR3 DNA reads as TGTGCTAGTGGTTTGGTAATTAGCACTGAAGCTTTCTTT.

As to this clone: One end of the junction varies from germline; a read error may be responsible. The V and J genes are TRBV7-3 and TRBJ2-5, with D possibly being TRBD1 (6 bases). Germline V gene lookup returns CDR1 SGHTA and CDR2 FQGTGA. The CDR3 spans 14 residues. CDR3 coding DNA: TGTGCTAGCACCTTGGGGGCAGGGGATGAGACCCAGTACTTC. Protein product: CASTLGAGDETQYF.

V and J are TRBV19 and TRBJ1-5; a weak D match, TRBD1 (5 bases). The length of the CDR3 is 12 residues. Trimming stripped 3 bases from V and 9 bases from J, with 9 bases between. The germline CDR1 and CDR2 sequences are LNHDA and SQIVND (reference sequence). This chain's CDR3 is CASSIGGRPQHF. The DNA for the CDR3 is TGTGCCAGTAGTATCGGGGGGAGGCCCCAGCATTTT.